Listed below are T cell receptor beta chains from one sample, sequenced in a study of cytotoxic CD8 clonotypes in ibrutinib-treated CLL. Sequenced by immunoSEQ multiplex PCR; TCRdb stores in-frame clones only, minus some. The sample consists of approximately 330,000 clones, about 77% of them appearing once. Here the sequenced sample was PBMCs, taken before ibrutinib treatment. The origin of the receptors is a human donor with chronic lymphocytic leukemia. The CDR3 runs from the conserved cysteine through the conserved F or W.

TRBV6-5 | CASSYSILDTQYF
TRBV15 | CATSRGRSDYNEQFF
TRBV29-1 | CSALWGAPIFYAF
TRBV25-1 | CASSDPMGAKGYTF
TRBV6-5 | CASSPGTEDTGELFF
TRBV28 | CASSLSSRGATEAFF
TRBV2 | CASSTGTGRKLFF
TRBV11-2 | CASSLSWGASSYEQYF
TRBV30 | CAWSVLGYNEQFF
TRBV5-4 | CASSLQGSGNTIYF
TRBV5-8 | CASSFEPDSGATEAFF
TRBV5-8 | CASSLRTGVSFGYTF
TRBV19 | CASSIAVSRGQETQYF
TRBV4-3 | CASSQDRTANQPQHF
TRBV9 | CASSVGAGNYGYTF
TRBV27 | CASTGDRTYNEQFF